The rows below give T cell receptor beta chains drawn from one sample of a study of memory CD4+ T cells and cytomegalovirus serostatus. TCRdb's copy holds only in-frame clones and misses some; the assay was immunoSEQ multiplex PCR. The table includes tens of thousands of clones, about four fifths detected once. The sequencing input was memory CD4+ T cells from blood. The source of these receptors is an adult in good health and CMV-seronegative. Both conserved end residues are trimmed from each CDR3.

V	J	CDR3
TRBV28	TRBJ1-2	ASSLVQGNWYGYT
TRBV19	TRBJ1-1	ASSLSGTPNTEAF
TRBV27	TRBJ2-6	ASSRGRSVPGANVLT
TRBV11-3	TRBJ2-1	ASSLTPDTEQF
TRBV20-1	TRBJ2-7	SARTRTEQY
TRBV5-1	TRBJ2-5	ASSPTQETQY
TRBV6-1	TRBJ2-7	ASSSYSDSSYEQY
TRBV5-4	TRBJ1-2	ASIKDGRNYGYT
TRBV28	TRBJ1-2	ASSPLGAYGYT
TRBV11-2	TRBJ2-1	ASSLGGGRFYNEQF
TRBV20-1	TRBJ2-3	SPGAGQPLR
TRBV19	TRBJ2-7	ASSPTAKYEQY
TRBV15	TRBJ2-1	ATSRDRGSINEQF
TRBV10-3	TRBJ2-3	AIRESGGASTDTQY
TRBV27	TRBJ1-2	ASRFGPQANYGYT
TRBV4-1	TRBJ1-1	ASSQDRDRGAGTEAF
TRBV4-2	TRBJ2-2	ASSILRTERTGELF
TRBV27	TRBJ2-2	ASSLSYTGELF
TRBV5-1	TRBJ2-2	ASSLDSPVGGTGELF
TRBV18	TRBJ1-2	ASSPDRAYGYT
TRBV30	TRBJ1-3	AWGPTDTIY
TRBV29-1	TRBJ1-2	SVEEGGYGYT
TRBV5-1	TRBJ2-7	ASSLEPSSYEQY
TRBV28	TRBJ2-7	ASTPSPYEQY
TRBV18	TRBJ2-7	ASSSTGYEQY
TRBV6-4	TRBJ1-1	ASSLQENTEAF
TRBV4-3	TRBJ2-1	ASSQEIGLAGVRQF
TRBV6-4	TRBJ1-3	ASSDDRLGNTIY
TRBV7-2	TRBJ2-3	ASSSSGGPTDTQY
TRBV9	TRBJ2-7	AGPQERYEQY
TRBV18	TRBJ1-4	ASSPQQGAITEKLF
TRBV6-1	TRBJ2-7	ASSENRPYEQY
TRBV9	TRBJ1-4	ASSVASPGRVDGATNEKLF
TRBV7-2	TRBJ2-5	ASSPGGPGAYETQY
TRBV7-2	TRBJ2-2	ASSFGRGLYGELF
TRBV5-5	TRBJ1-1	ASSSMGTGGPFEAF
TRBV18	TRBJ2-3	ASSRSTGGTDTQY
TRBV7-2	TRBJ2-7	ASSPWGDRSYEQY
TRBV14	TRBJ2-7	ASSRDTFYEQY
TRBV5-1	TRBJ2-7	ASSLGLLAGGTYEQY
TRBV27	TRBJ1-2	ASSLVGGGYYGYT
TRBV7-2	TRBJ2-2	ASSAGGNTGELF
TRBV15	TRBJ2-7	ATSREGQGYEQY
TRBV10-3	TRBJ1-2	AISELRGDYGYT
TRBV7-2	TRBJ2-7	ASRRTSGDTQY
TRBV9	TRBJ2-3	ASSDQGTDTQY
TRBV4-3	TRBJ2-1	ASSQYFRGGEGNEQF
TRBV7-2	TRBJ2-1	ASSLVAGGLYEQF
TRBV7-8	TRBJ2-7	ASSLRDTYNEQY
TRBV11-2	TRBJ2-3	ASSSRFTDTQY
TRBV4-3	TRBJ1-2	ASSQDVRTGLTNYGYT
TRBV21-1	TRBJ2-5	ASSKWGRRGQETQY
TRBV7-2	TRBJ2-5	ASSLTGSETQY
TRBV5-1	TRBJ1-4	ASSLEGRSPNEKLF
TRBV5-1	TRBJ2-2	ASSFGPVNTGELF